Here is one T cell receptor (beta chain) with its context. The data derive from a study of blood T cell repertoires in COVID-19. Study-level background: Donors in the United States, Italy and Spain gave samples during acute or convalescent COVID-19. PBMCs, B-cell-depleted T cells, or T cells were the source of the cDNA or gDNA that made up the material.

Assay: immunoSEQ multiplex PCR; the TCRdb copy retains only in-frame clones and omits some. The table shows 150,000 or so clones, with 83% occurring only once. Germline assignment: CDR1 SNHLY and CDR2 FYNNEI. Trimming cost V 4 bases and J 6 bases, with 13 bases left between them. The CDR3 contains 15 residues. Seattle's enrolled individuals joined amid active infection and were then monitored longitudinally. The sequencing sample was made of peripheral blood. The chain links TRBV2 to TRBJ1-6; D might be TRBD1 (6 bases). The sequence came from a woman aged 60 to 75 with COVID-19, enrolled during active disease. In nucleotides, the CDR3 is TGTGCCAGCAGTGGTCTGGGACATACTAATTCACCCCTCCACTTT. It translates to CASSGLGHTNSPLHF.